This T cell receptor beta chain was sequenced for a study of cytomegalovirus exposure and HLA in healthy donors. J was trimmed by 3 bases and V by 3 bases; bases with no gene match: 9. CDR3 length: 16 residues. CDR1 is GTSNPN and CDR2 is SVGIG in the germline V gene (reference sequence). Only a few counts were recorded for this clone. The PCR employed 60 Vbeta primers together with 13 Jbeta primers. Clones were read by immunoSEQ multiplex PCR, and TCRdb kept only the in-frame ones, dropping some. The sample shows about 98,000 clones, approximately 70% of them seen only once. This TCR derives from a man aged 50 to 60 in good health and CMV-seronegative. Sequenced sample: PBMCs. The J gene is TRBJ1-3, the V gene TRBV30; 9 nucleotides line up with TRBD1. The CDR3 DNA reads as TGTGCCTGGAGGATGACAGGGGGTCGTTTTGGAAACACCATATATTTT. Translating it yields CAWRMTGGRFGNTIYF.